The sequence of this T cell receptor (beta chain) was determined in a study of T cells in Graves' hyperthyroidism and ophthalmopathy. Trimming took 2 bases from V and 2 from J, leaving 10 bases between them. CDR3 length: 15 residues. Germline assignment: CDR1 SNHLY and CDR2 FYNNEI. RNA transcripts served as the template for amplifying TCR beta CDR3 regions. Carried out on the TCR CDR3, a first-round RT-PCR used the HTBI primer set. From the multiplex PCR reads, TCRdb called clonotypes with MiXCR, one entry per CDR3 protein. The repertoire holds under 350,000 distinct CDR3 sequences, roughly 21% seen once, with about 50% in the top ten.

Material for sequencing was blood. This TCR was sampled from a woman in her fifties or sixties with Graves' hyperthyroidism. The chain carries TRBV2 and TRBJ1-3; possibly TRBD1 for D (5 bases). CDR3 loop: CASSEMGGTGNTIYF. DNA of the CDR3: TGTGCCAGCAGTGAAATGGGGGGAACTGGAAACACCATATATTTT.